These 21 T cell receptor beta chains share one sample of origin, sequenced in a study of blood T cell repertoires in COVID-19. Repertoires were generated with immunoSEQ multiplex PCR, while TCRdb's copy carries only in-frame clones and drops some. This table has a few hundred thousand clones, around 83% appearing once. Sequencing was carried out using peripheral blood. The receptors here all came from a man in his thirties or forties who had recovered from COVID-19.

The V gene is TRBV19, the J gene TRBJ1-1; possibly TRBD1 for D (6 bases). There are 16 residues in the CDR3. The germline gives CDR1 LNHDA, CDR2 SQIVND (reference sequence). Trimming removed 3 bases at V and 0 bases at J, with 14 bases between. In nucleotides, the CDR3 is TGTGCCAGTAGTATGTTGGGGGACACGTTGAACACTGAAGCTTTCTTT. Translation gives CASSMLGDTLNTEAFF.

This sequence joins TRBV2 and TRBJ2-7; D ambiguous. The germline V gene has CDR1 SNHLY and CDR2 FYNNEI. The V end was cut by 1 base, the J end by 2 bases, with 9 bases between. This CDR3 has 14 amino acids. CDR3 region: CASSEGWQTYEQYF. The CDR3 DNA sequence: TGTGCCAGCAGTGAAGGATGGCAGACCTACGAGCAGTACTTC.

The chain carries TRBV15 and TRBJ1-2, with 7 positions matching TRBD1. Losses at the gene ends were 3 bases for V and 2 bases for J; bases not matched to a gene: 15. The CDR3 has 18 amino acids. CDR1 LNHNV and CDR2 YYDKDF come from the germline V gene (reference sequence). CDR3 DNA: TGTGCCACCAGCAGCGAAACACAGATGAGGGGGCGAAACTATGGCTACACCTTC. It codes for CATSSETQMRGRNYGYTF. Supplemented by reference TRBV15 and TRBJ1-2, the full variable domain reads DAMVIQNPRYQVTQFGKPVTLSCSQTLNHNVMYWYQQKSSQAPKLLFHYYDKDFNNEADTPDNFQSRRPNTSFCFLDIRSPGLGDTAMYLCATSSETQMRGRNYGYTFGSGTRLTVV.

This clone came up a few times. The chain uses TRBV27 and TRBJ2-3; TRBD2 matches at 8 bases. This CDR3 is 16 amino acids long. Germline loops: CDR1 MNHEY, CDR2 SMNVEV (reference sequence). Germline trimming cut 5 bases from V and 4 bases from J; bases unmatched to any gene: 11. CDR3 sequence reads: CASSLGLAMSSDTQYF. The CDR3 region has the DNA TGTGCCAGCAGTCTTGGACTAGCAATGTCATCAGATACGCAGTATTTT.

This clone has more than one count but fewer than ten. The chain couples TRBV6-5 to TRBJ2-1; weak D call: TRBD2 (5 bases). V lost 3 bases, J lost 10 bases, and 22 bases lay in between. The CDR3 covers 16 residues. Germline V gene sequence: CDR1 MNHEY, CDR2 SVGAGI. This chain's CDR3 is CASSYRRGSGFREQFF. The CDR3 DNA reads TGTGCCAGCAGTTATCGGAGAGGGAGTGGGTTTCGGGAGCAGTTCTTC.

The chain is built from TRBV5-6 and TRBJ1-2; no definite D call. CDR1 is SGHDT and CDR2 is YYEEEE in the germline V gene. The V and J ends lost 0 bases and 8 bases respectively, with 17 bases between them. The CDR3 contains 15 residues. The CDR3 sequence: CASSLENLGMGGYTF. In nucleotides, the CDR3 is TGTGCCAGCAGCTTGGAGAATCTCGGGATGGGCGGCTACACCTTC.

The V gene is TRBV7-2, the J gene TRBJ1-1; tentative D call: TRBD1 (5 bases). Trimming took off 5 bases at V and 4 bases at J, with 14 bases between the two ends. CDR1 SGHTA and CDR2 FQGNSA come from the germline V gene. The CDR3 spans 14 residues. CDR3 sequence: CASSPDRGTTEAFF. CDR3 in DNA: TGTGCCAGCAGCCCAGATCGGGGGACCACTGAAGCTTTCTTT.

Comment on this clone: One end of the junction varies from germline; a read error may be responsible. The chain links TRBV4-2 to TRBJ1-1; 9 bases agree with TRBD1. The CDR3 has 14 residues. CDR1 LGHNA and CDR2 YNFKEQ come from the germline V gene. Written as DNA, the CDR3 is TGTGCCAGCAGCCTCGGGACAGGGAACGCTGAAGCTTTCTTT. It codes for CASSLGTGNAEAFF.

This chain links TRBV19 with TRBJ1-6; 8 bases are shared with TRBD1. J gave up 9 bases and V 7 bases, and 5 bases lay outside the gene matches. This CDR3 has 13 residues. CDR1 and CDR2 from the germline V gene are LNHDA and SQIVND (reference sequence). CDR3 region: CASTTGGISPLHF. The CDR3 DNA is TGTGCCAGTACCACAGGGGGGATTTCACCCCTCCACTTT. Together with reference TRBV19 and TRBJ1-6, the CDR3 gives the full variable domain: DGGITQSPKYLFRKEGQNVTLSCEQNLNHDAMYWYRQDPGQGLRLIYYSQIVNDFQKGDIAEGYSVSREKKESFPLTVTSAQKNPTAFYLCASTTGGISPLHFGNGTRLTVT.

This chain's CDR3 is CASSTSSVETQYF. The CDR3 DNA reads TGTGCCAGCAGTACCTCTAGCGTGGAGACCCAGTACTTC. This sequence joins TRBV28 and TRBJ2-5; TRBD2 is a possible D gene (6 bases). Trimming removed 5 bases at V and 5 bases at J, with 12 bases between. From germline, CDR1 is MDHEN and CDR2 SYDVKM. The CDR3 is 13 residues long.

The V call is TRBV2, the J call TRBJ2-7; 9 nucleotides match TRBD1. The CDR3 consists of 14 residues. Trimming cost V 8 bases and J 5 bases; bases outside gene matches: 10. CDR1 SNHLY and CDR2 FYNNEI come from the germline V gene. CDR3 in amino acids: CASEAGTGINEQYF. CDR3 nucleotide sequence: TGTGCCAGCGAGGCCGGGACAGGGATCAACGAGCAGTACTTC. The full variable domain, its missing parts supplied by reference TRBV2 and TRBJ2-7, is EPEVTQTPSHQVTQMGQEVILRCVPISNHLYFYWYRQILGQKVEFLVSFYNNEISEKSEIFDDQFSVERPDGSNFTLKIRSTKLEDSAMYFCASEAGTGINEQYFGPGTRLTVT.

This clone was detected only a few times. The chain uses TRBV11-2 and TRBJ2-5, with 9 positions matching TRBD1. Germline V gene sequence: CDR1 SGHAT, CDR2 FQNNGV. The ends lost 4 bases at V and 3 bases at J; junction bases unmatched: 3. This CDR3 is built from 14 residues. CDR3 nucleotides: TGTGCCAGCAGCTGGACAGGGGAGAAAGAGACCCAGTACTTC. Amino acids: CASSWTGEKETQYF.

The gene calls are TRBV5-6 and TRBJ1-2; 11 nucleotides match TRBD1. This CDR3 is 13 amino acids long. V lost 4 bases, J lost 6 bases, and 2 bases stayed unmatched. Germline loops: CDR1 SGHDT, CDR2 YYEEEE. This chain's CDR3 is CASSMDRGHGYTF. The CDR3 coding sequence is TGTGCCAGCAGCATGGACAGGGGGCATGGCTACACCTTC.

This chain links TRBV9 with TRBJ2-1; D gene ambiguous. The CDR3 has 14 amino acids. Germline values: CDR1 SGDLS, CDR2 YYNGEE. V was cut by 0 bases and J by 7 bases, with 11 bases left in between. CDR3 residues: CASSVGVRANEQFF. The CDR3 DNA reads TGTGCCAGCAGCGTAGGTGTCCGAGCGAATGAGCAGTTCTTC.

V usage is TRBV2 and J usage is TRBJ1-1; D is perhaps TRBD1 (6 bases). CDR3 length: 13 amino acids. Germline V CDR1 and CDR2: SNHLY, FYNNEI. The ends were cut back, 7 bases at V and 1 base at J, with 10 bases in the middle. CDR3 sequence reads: CASIRTENTEAFF. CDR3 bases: TGTGCCAGCATACGGACAGAGAACACTGAAGCTTTCTTT. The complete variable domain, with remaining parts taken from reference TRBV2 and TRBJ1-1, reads EPEVTQTPSHQVTQMGQEVILRCVPISNHLYFYWYRQILGQKVEFLVSFYNNEISEKSEIFDDQFSVERPDGSNFTLKIRSTKLEDSAMYFCASIRTENTEAFFGQGTRLTVV.

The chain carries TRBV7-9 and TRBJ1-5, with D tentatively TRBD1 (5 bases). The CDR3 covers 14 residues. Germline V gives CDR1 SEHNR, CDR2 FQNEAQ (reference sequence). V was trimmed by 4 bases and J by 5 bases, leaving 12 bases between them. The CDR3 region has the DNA TGTGCCAGCAGCTCTTCCGACAGTTATCAGCCCCAGCATTTT. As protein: CASSSSDSYQPQHF.

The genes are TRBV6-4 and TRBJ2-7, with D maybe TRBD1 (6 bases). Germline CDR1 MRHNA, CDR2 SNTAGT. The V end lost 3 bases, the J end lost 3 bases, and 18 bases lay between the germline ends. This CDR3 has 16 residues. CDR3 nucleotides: TGTGCCAGCAGTGATTGGGGATACAGGGAAAGCTACGAGCAGTACTTC. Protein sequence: CASSDWGYRESYEQYF.

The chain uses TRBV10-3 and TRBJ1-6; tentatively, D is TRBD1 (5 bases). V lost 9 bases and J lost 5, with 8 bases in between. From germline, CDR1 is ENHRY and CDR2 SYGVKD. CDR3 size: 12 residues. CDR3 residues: CAIRGDNSPLHF. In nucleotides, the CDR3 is TGTGCCATTCGGGGGGATAATTCACCCCTCCACTTT.

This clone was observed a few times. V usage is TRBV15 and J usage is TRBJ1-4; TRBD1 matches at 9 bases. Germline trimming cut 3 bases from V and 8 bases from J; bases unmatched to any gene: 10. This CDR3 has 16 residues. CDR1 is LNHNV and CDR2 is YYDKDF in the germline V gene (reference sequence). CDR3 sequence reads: CATSSSRGQGGEKLFF. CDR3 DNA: TGTGCCACCAGCAGCTCCAGGGGACAGGGTGGAGAAAAACTGTTTTTT.

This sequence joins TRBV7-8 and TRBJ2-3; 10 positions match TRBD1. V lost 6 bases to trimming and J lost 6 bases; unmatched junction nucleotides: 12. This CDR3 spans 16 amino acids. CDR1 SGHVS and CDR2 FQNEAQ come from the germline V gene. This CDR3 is CASRGTRQGAHDTQYF. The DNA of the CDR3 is TGTGCCAGCAGGGGTACGAGACAGGGGGCGCATGATACGCAGTATTTT.

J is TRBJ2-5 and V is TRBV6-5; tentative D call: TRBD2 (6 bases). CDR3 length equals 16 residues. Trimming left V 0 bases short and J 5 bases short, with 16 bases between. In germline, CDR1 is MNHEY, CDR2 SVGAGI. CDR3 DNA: TGTGCCAGCAGTTACTCGGGCTGGGGGGAATCGGAGACCCAGTACTTC. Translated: CASSYSGWGESETQYF.